This T cell receptor beta chain was sequenced for a study of OX40 agonist ivuxolimab in advanced cancers. V lost 2 bases, J lost 3 bases, and 8 bases stayed unmatched. Germline CDR1 reads MNHEY; CDR2 reads SMNVEV (reference sequence). This CDR3 contains 16 residues. Sequencing was performed with immunoSEQ multiplex PCR; in TCRdb, only in-frame clones are kept and a portion is missing. The data contain around 37,000 clones, around 83% of them singletons. The clonotype was recovered from an adult with an advanced solid tumor such as melanoma, head and neck, liver or kidney cancer. Here the sequenced sample was CD4+ or CD8+ T cells sorted from blood, taken in a trial of the OX40 agonist ivuxolimab. The chain couples TRBV27 to TRBJ2-3, with 7 positions matching TRBD2. DNA for the CDR3: TGTGCCAGCAGTTTACCCGGACTAGGAGGAACAGATACGCAGTATTTT. Translated, it gives CASSLPGLGGTDTQYF.